This entry concerns a single T cell receptor (beta chain). What it binds is not known. This sample stems from a study of CD8+CD57+ T cells in acquired aplastic anemia. Study-level information: The sorted CD4+ and CD8+ cells yielded an average about 3.3 ug of DNA.

Study-level points and caveats: It was found that some 30 CD8+ CDR3 sequences were shared between patients and controls.

Patients sequenced had flow cytometry evidence of CD8+CD57+ cell expansion. V was trimmed by 6 bases and J by 5 bases, leaving 25 bases between them. CDR1 is SQVTM, CDR2 ANQGSEA, per germline. CDR3 length equals 16 residues. Investigators profiled TCR beta VDJ and CDR3 from genomic DNA template. Using its own MiXCR run on the reads, TCRdb lists one record per CDR3 protein. This sample has fewer than 200,000 distinct CDR3 sequences; around half occur once, and the top ten carry 1.1%. The chain recombines TRBV29-1 with TRBJ2-5, with a possible D match to TRBD2 (5 bases). The sample comprised sorted CD4+, CD8+, or CD8+CD57+ T cells (not recorded which) from PBMCs. The sequence came from a human donor with aplastic anemia. The CDR3 coding sequence is TGCAGCGTAGCCGGGCCCTCCGGGTCGTGGAGGGAGACCCAGTACTTC. Translating gives CSVAGPSGSWRETQYF.